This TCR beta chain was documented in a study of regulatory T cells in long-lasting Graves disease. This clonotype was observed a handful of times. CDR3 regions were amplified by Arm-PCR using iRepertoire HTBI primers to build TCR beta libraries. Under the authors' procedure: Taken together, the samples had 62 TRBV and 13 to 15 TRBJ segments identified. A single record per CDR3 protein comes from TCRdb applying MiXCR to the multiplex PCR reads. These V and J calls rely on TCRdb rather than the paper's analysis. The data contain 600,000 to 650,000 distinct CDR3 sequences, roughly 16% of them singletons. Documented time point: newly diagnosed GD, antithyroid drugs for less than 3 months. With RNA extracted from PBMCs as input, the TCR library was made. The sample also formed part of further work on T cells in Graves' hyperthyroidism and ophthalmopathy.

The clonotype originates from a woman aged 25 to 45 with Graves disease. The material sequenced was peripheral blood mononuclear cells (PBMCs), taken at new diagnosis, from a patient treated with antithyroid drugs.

The CDR3: CASSPLILYEQYF. In nucleotides, the CDR3 is TGTGCCAGCAGTCCCTTAATACTTTACGAGCAGTACTTC. The chain is built from TRBV6-1 and TRBJ2-7; the D is unclear. The V end was cut by 5 bases, the J end by 4 bases, with 12 bases between. CDR3 size: 13 residues. Germline assignment: CDR1 MNHNS and CDR2 SASEGT.